Presented here are 6 T cell receptor beta chains from one specimen sequenced in a study of T-cell reconstitution after alpha-beta-depleted transplantation in children. As it was prepared, the TCRbeta library received unique molecular identifiers. TCRdb re-called the PCR reads through MiXCR, storing one row per CDR3 protein. The sample shows about 870,000 distinct CDR3 sequences, 15% to 20% of them seen only once. The material was PBMCs, mostly from graft donor cells, obtained 360 days after TCRalphabeta/CD19-depleted stem cell transplant. These receptors all come from a male patient under 18 who had a stem cell transplant for acute lymphoblastic leukemia, so the T cells may come from the graft donor.

The chain combines TRBV11-2 with TRBJ2-4, with 8 bases aligning to TRBD1. With V trimmed by 7 bases and J by 8 bases, 7 bases remained unmatched. CDR1 SGHAT and CDR2 FQNNGV come from the germline V gene. CDR3 size: 13 residues. CDR3 amino acids: CASTGTGGHIQYF. DNA of the CDR3: TGTGCCAGCACCGGGACAGGTGGACACATTCAGTACTTC. The variable domain in full, with the rest retrieved from reference TRBV11-2 and TRBJ2-4, is EAGVAQSPRYKIIEKRQSVAFWCNPISGHATLYWYQQILGQGPKLLIQFQNNGVVDDSQLPKDRFSAERLKGVDSTLKIQPAKLEDSAVYLCASTGTGGHIQYFGAGTRLSVL.

Ten or more counts support this clonotype. The chain couples TRBV5-1 to TRBJ2-1; D not certain. Germline CDR1 reads SGHRS; CDR2 reads YFSETQ. This CDR3 spans 11 amino acids. V was pared by 0 bases and J by 8 bases, with 3 bases between. The CDR3 coding sequence is TGCGCCAGCAGCTTGGCCTATGAGCAGTTCTTC. It specifies CASSLAYEQFF.

This clonotype was recorded a few times. The V gene is TRBV5-1, the J gene TRBJ2-5; D uncertain. Germline CDR1 is SGHRS and CDR2 is YFSETQ. Trimming stripped 2 bases from V and 4 bases from J, with 6 bases between. CDR3 length equals 12 residues. In nucleotides, the CDR3 is TGCGCCAGCAGCTTTCTGCGAGAGACCCAGTACTTC. Translating it yields CASSFLRETQYF.

This clonotype was seen only a few times. V usage is TRBV9 and J usage is TRBJ2-7; unclear D gene. Germline V gene lookup returns CDR1 SGDLS and CDR2 YYNGEE. The V and J ends lost 4 bases and 2 bases respectively, with 16 bases between them. CDR3 length: 15 amino acids. The CDR3 protein is CASSPTRSKTYEQYF. In DNA, the CDR3 is TGTGCCAGCAGCCCAACCCGATCGAAGACCTACGAGCAGTACTTC.

The J gene is TRBJ2-7, the V gene TRBV5-1; D remains ambiguous. Trimming took off 1 base at V and 5 bases at J, with 16 bases between the two ends. CDR3 size: 15 residues. Germline values: CDR1 SGHRS, CDR2 YFSETQ. Here the CDR3 DNA reads TGCGCCAGCAGCTTGCCCTCCAAGGCTTGGGACGAGCAGTACTTC. As protein: CASSLPSKAWDEQYF.

The table lists this clonotype with many counts. The rearrangement uses TRBV27 and TRBJ2-7; the D gene is possibly TRBD1 (5 bases). The length of the CDR3 is 15 residues. Per the germline V gene, CDR1 is MNHEY and CDR2 is SMNVEV (reference sequence). V lost 0 bases to trimming and J lost 2 bases, with 11 bases between them. In DNA form, the CDR3 reads TGTGCCAGCAGTTTATCGATTAGGGGCACCTACGAGCAGTACTTC. Residues: CASSLSIRGTYEQYF.